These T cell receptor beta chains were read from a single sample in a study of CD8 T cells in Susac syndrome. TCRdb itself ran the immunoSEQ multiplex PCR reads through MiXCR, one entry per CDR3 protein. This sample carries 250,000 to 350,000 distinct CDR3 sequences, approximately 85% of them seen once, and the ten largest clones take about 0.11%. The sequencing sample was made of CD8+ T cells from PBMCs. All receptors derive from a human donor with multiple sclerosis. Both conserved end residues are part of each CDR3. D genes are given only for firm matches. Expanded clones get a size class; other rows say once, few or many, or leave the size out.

CDR3nt: TGTGCCAGCAGCCAAAACCAACGTGACTATGGCTACACCTTC
CDR3aa: CASSQNQRDYGYTF
v_gene: TRBV7-9
abundance: -
d_gene: -
j_gene: TRBJ1-2

CDR3nt: TGTGCCAGTAGTATCCGGGGGGCCCACACAGCTAACTATGGCTACACCTTC
CDR3aa: CASSIRGAHTANYGYTF
v_gene: TRBV19
abundance: -
d_gene: -
j_gene: TRBJ1-2

CDR3nt: TGCGCCAGCAAATGGAGGACAGGGGTCTACGAGCAGTACTTC
CDR3aa: CASKWRTGVYEQYF
v_gene: TRBV5-1
abundance: -
d_gene: TRBD1
j_gene: TRBJ2-7

CDR3nt: TGCGCCAGCAGCCAAGGCCGCCTACGACAGGGGGCGTCGGAAAACACCATATATTTT
CDR3aa: CASSQGRLRQGASENTIYF
v_gene: TRBV4-1
abundance: -
d_gene: TRBD1
j_gene: TRBJ1-3

CDR3nt: TGTGCCAGTAGTGTACAGGGTGCCGTTTATGGCTACACCTTC
CDR3aa: CASSVQGAVYGYTF
v_gene: TRBV19
abundance: once
d_gene: -
j_gene: TRBJ1-2

CDR3nt: TGTGCCAGCAGTTCCCGGGGACAGACCTACGAGCAGTACTTC
CDR3aa: CASSSRGQTYEQYF
v_gene: TRBV28
abundance: -
d_gene: TRBD1
j_gene: TRBJ2-7

CDR3nt: TGCGCCAGCAGCCAAGCCAATGCACCCTACGAGCAGTACTTC
CDR3aa: CASSQANAPYEQYF
v_gene: TRBV4-1
abundance: -
d_gene: -
j_gene: TRBJ2-7

CDR3nt: TGTGCCAGCAGTTTCGCTAGCTCCTACGAGCAGTACTTC
CDR3aa: CASSFASSYEQYF
v_gene: TRBV27
abundance: few
d_gene: -
j_gene: TRBJ2-7

CDR3nt: TGCAGTGCTAGGGGACAGGGGAACCTCCTAGCGTGGAATGAGCAGTTCTTC
CDR3aa: CSARGQGNLLAWNEQFF
v_gene: TRBV20-1
abundance: once
d_gene: TRBD1
j_gene: TRBJ2-1

CDR3nt: TGCGCCAGCAGTCAATGGCAGGGGTGGAGCTCCTATAATTCACCCCTCCACTTT
CDR3aa: CASSQWQGWSSYNSPLHF
v_gene: TRBV23-1
abundance: -
d_gene: -
j_gene: TRBJ1-6

CDR3nt: TGTGCCAGCAGCTTAACCCCTCGGACAGGGGCTGGAAACACCATATATTTT
CDR3aa: CASSLTPRTGAGNTIYF
v_gene: TRBV7-3
abundance: -
d_gene: TRBD1
j_gene: TRBJ1-3

CDR3nt: TGTGCCTGGAGTAGGGGACAGCAGCCCCAGCATTTT
CDR3aa: CAWSRGQQPQHF
v_gene: TRBV30
abundance: -
d_gene: TRBD1
j_gene: TRBJ1-5

CDR3nt: TGTGCCACCAGCAGAGTTGGTAGAACCTACGAGCAGTACTTC
CDR3aa: CATSRVGRTYEQYF
v_gene: TRBV15
abundance: -
d_gene: -
j_gene: TRBJ2-7

CDR3nt: TGTGCCAGCAGTTTCCCTACTAGCGGGACCTACGAGCAGTACTTC
CDR3aa: CASSFPTSGTYEQYF
v_gene: TRBV6-2/TRBV6-3
abundance: -
d_gene: TRBD2
j_gene: TRBJ2-7

CDR3nt: TGTGCCATCAGTGTCGGGACAGAATTTTCCATTCAGTACTTC
CDR3aa: CAISVGTEFSIQYF
v_gene: TRBV10-3
abundance: -
d_gene: TRBD1
j_gene: TRBJ2-4

CDR3nt: TGTGCCAGCAGTTTTAGGGACAGCACCTACGAGCAGTACTTC
CDR3aa: CASSFRDSTYEQYF
v_gene: TRBV27
abundance: -
d_gene: TRBD1
j_gene: TRBJ2-7

CDR3nt: TGTGCCAGCAGTTACGCAGAGACCCAGTACTTC
CDR3aa: CASSYAETQYF
v_gene: TRBV6-5
abundance: -
d_gene: -
j_gene: TRBJ2-5

CDR3nt: TGTGCCAGCAGCCCCAGCGGGTACACCGGGGAGCTGTTTTTT
CDR3aa: CASSPSGYTGELFF
v_gene: TRBV7-2
abundance: -
d_gene: -
j_gene: TRBJ2-2